This TCR beta chain was retrieved from a study of blood T cell repertoires in COVID-19. In the study overall: From T cells, B-cell-depleted T cells, or PBMCs came the material, which was cDNA or gDNA.

Methods used by the authors: For nucleated cells, counts were estimated from reference gene primer amplification. Some clones are missing from TCRdb's copy, which holds only in-frame ones; the method was immunoSEQ multiplex PCR. V and J calls and clone size follow that table, whereas D and trimming were derived from the DNA. The sample lists some 99,000 clones; 84% were seen once. This CDR3 is built from 15 residues. The germline CDR1 and CDR2 sequences are MNHEY and SMNVEV (reference sequence). The trim removed 5 bases at V and 7 bases at J, leaving 8 bases unmatched. V usage is TRBV27 and J usage is TRBJ1-6; 7 bases line up with TRBD1. The clonotype originates from a woman aged 45-65 years with acute or convalescent COVID-19. The material sequenced was peripheral blood. The CDR3 nucleotides read TGTGCCAGCAGTCGTCCGGACAGGAGGAATTCACCCCTCCACTTT. It translates to CASSRPDRRNSPLHF.